The 10 T cell receptor beta chains in this list originate from one sample, sequenced in a study of control samples from healthy donors and cancer patients (TCRdb year 2020). The method behind the library was the immunoSEQ multiplex PCR assay. TCRdb obtained this table from immuneACCESS and retained in-frame rearrangements with V and J assigned. These tables miss some clones; where compared with another copy, unresolved V genes account for less than half of the shortfall, and the remainder is unexplained. Within this sample are 200,000 to 250,000 clones, with just under 95% of them counted one time only. Approximately 1.4% of the sample rests with the top ten. Sample: blood. The source is a middle-aged man in good health.

The V and J genes are TRBV6-4 and TRBJ1-1; D uncertain. CDR1 and CDR2 (germline): MRHNA, SNTAGT. The CDR3 consists of 13 residues. V gave up 4 bases and J gave up 4 bases, with 10 bases separating them. The CDR3 DNA follows: TGTGCCAGCAGTGGCAGTCGAGGCACTGAAGCTTTCTTT. As protein: CASSGSRGTEAFF.

This clone was counted only a few times. The chain has TRBV28 and TRBJ1-5, with 10 bases identical to TRBD1. The junction had 14 bases not matched to a gene; V was cut back by 6 bases and J by 6 bases. Germline CDR1 is MDHEN and CDR2 is SYDVKM. The CDR3 extends over 17 amino acids. CDR3 in amino acids: CASRRYLGQGMGQPQHF. CDR3 coding DNA: TGTGCCAGCAGACGCTACTTGGGACAGGGGATGGGTCAGCCCCAGCATTTT.

The chain has TRBV6-5 and TRBJ2-7; TRBD1 aligns across 10 bases. The CDR3 spans 15 residues. The V gene's germline CDR1 is MNHEY and CDR2 SVGAGI. Unmatched junction bases numbered 7, after V lost 6 bases and J lost 2 bases. CDR3: CASRVGQGVTYEQYV. CDR3 DNA sequence: TGTGCCAGCAGGGTAGGACAGGGGGTGACCTACGAGCAGTACGTC.

The chain recombines TRBV11-2 with TRBJ1-5; 7 bases match TRBD1. The trim removed 5 bases at V and 0 bases at J, leaving 10 bases unmatched. Germline V gives CDR1 SGHAT, CDR2 FQNNGV. CDR3 length equals 17 residues. The DNA of the CDR3 is TGTGCCAGCAGCAACCGAACGGGACAGAATAGCAATCAGCCCCAGCATTTT. It yields the protein CASSNRTGQNSNQPQHF.

This clone appeared a single time. This chain joins TRBV19 and TRBJ2-1, with 8 bases that match TRBD1. Germline V CDR1 and CDR2: LNHDA, SQIVND (reference sequence). Trimming cost V 6 bases and J 8 bases; bases outside gene matches: 21. The length of the CDR3 is 18 residues. The DNA for the CDR3 is TGTGCCAGTAGCCCTGCCCTGGCAGGGGGCGACATACGGCATGAGCAGTTCTTC. Its translation: CASSPALAGGDIRHEQFF.

The chain links TRBV11-2 to TRBJ1-6, with D uncertain. The CDR3 consists of 13 residues. Germline V gene data show CDR1 as SGHAT and CDR2 as FQNNGV. The V end was cut by 0 bases, the J end by 10 bases, with 7 bases between. The CDR3 is CASSLELTSPLHF. The CDR3 DNA reads as TGTGCCAGCAGCTTAGAGTTGACGTCACCCCTCCACTTT.

V and J are TRBV5-4 and TRBJ2-2, with D unclear. The V end lost 5 bases, the J end lost 1 base, and 12 bases lay between the germline ends. Germline V gene lookup returns CDR1 SGHNT and CDR2 YYREEE (reference sequence). CDR3 length: 15 residues. The CDR3 coding sequence is TGTGCCAGCAGTCCCGGACCCGGGAACACCGGGGAGCTGTTTTTT. Translating gives CASSPGPGNTGELFF.

About this clone itself: The same CDR3 is also encoded by other DNA sequences in this sample. The CDR3 protein is CASSESGNYGYTF. In DNA, the CDR3 is TGCGCCAGCAGTGAGTCTGGGAACTATGGCTACACCTTC. This rearrangement joins TRBV10-1 to TRBJ1-2; unclear D gene. In germline, CDR1 is WNHNN, CDR2 SYGVQD (reference sequence). With 0 bases removed from V and 2 bases from J, the gap between germline ends came to 4 bases. The CDR3 is 13 amino acids.

The chain has TRBV19 and TRBJ1-5; D perhaps matches TRBD1 (5 bases). The CDR3 extends over 16 amino acids. V shed 7 bases and J shed 9 bases, with 25 bases lying between them. Germline V gene sequence: CDR1 LNHDA, CDR2 SQIVND (reference sequence). Here the CDR3 reads CASTSWVRGRGRPQHF. For the CDR3, the DNA is TGTGCCAGTACCTCATGGGTTCGGGGCCGGGGAAGGCCCCAGCATTTT.

The chain recombines TRBV19 with TRBJ1-1, with D perhaps matching TRBD1 (5 bases). The germline V gene encodes CDR1 LNHDA and CDR2 SQIVND (reference sequence). The germline V and J ends were trimmed by 9 bases and 2 bases, with 16 bases remaining between them. The CDR3 totals 14 residues. The CDR3 region is CASQPRVVNTEAFF. The DNA for the CDR3 is TGTGCCAGCCAACCCAGGGTTGTCAACACTGAAGCTTTCTTT. Together with reference TRBV19 and TRBJ1-1, the CDR3 gives the full variable domain: DGGITQSPKYLFRKEGQNVTLSCEQNLNHDAMYWYRQDPGQGLRLIYYSQIVNDFQKGDIAEGYSVSREKKESFPLTVTSAQKNPTAFYLCASQPRVVNTEAFFGQGTRLTVV.